This TCR beta chain stems from a study of technical replicates of blood from a few donors. Losses at the gene ends were 6 bases for V and 3 bases for J; bases not matched to a gene: 5. This CDR3 comprises 12 residues. Germline values: CDR1 SQVTM, CDR2 ANQGSEA. Some clones are missing from TCRdb's copy, which holds only in-frame ones; the method was immunoSEQ multiplex PCR. The sample yields roughly 56,000 clones, 90% to 95% seen once. The chain combines TRBV29-1 with TRBJ2-7; 7 bases line up with TRBD2. Sequences were obtained from PBMCs. The TCR sequence derives from a human donor in good health. Some clones in this sample may be carry-over from other donors' samples. The CDR3 DNA is TGCAGCGTCCTAGCGGTGGACTACGAGCAGTACTTC. Amino acids: CSVLAVDYEQYF.